This entry lists 31 T cell receptor beta chains sequenced from one sample in a study of T cells after yellow fever vaccination. One entry per CDR3 protein, called by TCRdb with MiXCR from the 5' RACE reads. The sample records a few hundred thousand distinct CDR3 sequences, approximately 3% being singletons. The sample was CD4+ T cells sorted from PBMCs, taken 10 days after the yellow fever booster vaccination. These receptors originate from a man aged 18 to 35 who received the YFV17D yellow fever vaccine.

This clonotype has at least ten counts. The chain uses TRBV4-3 and TRBJ2-2, with a weak D call TRBD1 (5 bases). CDR3 size: 14 residues. In germline, CDR1 is LGHNA, CDR2 YSLEER. The ends were cut back, 5 bases at V and 1 base at J, with 8 bases in the middle. CDR3 in DNA: TGCGCCAGCAGCTACGACAGGAACACCGGGGAGCTGTTTTTT. This codes for CASSYDRNTGELFF.

This clonotype was seen a handful of times. The chain joins TRBV5-4 to TRBJ2-1, with TRBD2 matching 10 bases. There are 14 residues in the CDR3. Trimming cost V 4 bases and J 10 bases; bases outside gene matches: 8. Germline-derived CDR1 and CDR2 are SGHNT and YYREEE (reference sequence). The CDR3 reads CASSGSGGAGEQFF. The CDR3 region has the DNA TGTGCCAGCAGCGGGAGCGGGGGGGCAGGAGAGCAGTTCTTC.

This clonotype was found a few times. This chain links TRBV12-3 or TRBV12-4 with TRBJ2-1, with TRBD2 identical over 7 bases. This CDR3 contains 15 residues. J lost 4 bases, V lost 5 bases, and 8 bases had no gene match. This CDR3 reads CASSNPSGVYNEQFF. As DNA, the CDR3 is TGTGCCAGCAGTAACCCTAGCGGAGTTTACAATGAGCAGTTCTTC.

This clonotype was counted between two and nine times. The chain carries TRBV7-2 and TRBJ1-5; possibly TRBD1 for D (6 bases). Germline V gene data show CDR1 as SGHTA and CDR2 as FQGNSA. Trimming took off 5 bases at V and 7 bases at J, with 18 bases between the two ends. This CDR3 has 15 amino acids. CDR3 sequence: CASSQTGRSIQPQHF. The CDR3 nucleotides are TGTGCCAGCAGCCAAACAGGGAGGTCGATACAGCCCCAGCATTTT.

This sequence joins TRBV10-3 and TRBJ1-1; D unclear. V lost 2 bases to trimming and J lost 2 bases, with 12 bases between them. This CDR3 region has 15 residues. The germline V gene encodes CDR1 ENHRY and CDR2 SYGVKD. The CDR3 nucleotides are TGTGCCATCAGTGAGCCCGACGCGGGTAACACTGAAGCTTTCTTT. Residues: CAISEPDAGNTEAFF.

This clonotype was seen repeatedly, ten times or more. CDR3 nucleotide sequence: TGTGCCAGCACCCTTAGGCGGGCTACTCAAACAGATACGCAGTATTTT. Translation: CASTLRRATQTDTQYF. The J gene is TRBJ2-3, the V gene TRBV5-4; a possible D gene is TRBD2 (5 bases). The germline CDR1 and CDR2 sequences are SGHNT and YYREEE (reference sequence). This CDR3 comprises 16 residues. V dropped 6 bases and J dropped 3 bases, with 20 bases sitting between them.

This clonotype has at least ten counts. This rearrangement joins TRBV20-1 to TRBJ1-6, with 8 nucleotides matching TRBD1. CDR1 DFQATT and CDR2 SNEGSKA come from the germline V gene (reference sequence). The CDR3 loop spans 15 amino acids. V shed 5 bases, J shed 8 bases, and the junction held 11 bases outside the gene matches. CDR3 bases: TGCAGTGCTCCTCAGAGACAGGGGTTGGATTCACCCCTCCACTTT. Translation gives CSAPQRQGLDSPLHF.

This clonotype was seen at least ten times. The gene calls are TRBV5-1 and TRBJ1-2; a possible D gene is TRBD1 (5 bases). The germline V gene encodes CDR1 SGHRS and CDR2 YFSETQ. This CDR3 contains 16 residues. The germline V and J ends were trimmed by 4 bases and 4 bases, with 20 bases remaining between them. The CDR3: CASSPVGGVGTYGYTF. CDR3 nucleotides: TGCGCCAGCAGCCCGGTTGGAGGTGTGGGGACCTATGGCTACACCTTC.

In this sample, this clonotype turned up many times. The chain employs TRBV12-3 or TRBV12-4 and TRBJ2-3; 8 bases map to TRBD2. This CDR3 comprises 14 residues. J was trimmed by 5 bases and V by 1 base; bases with no gene match: 2. CDR3 protein: CASSLDAGGDTQYF. CDR3 sequence (DNA): TGTGCCAGCAGTTTAGACGCGGGGGGAGATACGCAGTATTTT.

This clonotype was seen many times. The V and J genes are TRBV29-1 and TRBJ1-1; D is unclear. Germline loops: CDR1 SQVTM, CDR2 ANQGSEA. V was pared by 5 bases and J by 2 bases, with 6 bases between. There are 11 residues in the CDR3. The CDR3 reads CSVRINTEAFF. DNA of the CDR3: TGCAGCGTTCGGATTAACACTGAAGCTTTCTTT.

Here the CDR3 reads CASSYLPHTGQETQYF. The CDR3, as DNA: TGTGCCAGCAGTTACCTTCCCCACACAGGGCAAGAGACCCAGTACTTC. The gene calls are TRBV6-1 and TRBJ2-5, with D perhaps matching TRBD1 (6 bases). Germline assignment: CDR1 MNHNS and CDR2 SASEGT. Trimming took off 5 bases at V and 2 bases at J, with 18 bases between the two ends. The CDR3 covers 16 residues.

Ten or more counts support this clonotype. The rearrangement joins TRBV3-1 to TRBJ1-2; TRBD1 aligns across 7 bases. The V gene's germline CDR1 is LGHDT and CDR2 YNNKEL (reference sequence). V shed 0 bases, J shed 5 bases, and the junction held 3 bases outside the gene matches. This CDR3 is built from 14 residues. CDR3 loop: CASSQEGTAYGYTF. CDR3 nucleotide sequence: TGTGCCAGCAGCCAAGAGGGGACAGCGTATGGCTACACCTTC.

Only a few counts were recorded for this clonotype. J is TRBJ2-5 and V is TRBV10-1; D possibly corresponds to TRBD1 (6 bases). Germline-derived CDR1 and CDR2 are WNHNN and SYGVQD (reference sequence). The CDR3 covers 15 residues. Deletions cut 2 bases from V and 0 bases from J, with 10 bases between. CDR3 protein: CASSEGQGYQETQYF. The DNA of the CDR3 is TGCGCCAGCAGTGAGGGTCAGGGGTACCAAGAGACCCAGTACTTC.

This clonotype was seen more than once but under ten times. The chain links TRBV4-1 to TRBJ1-6; D gene ambiguous. The V end was cut by 2 bases, the J end by 0 bases, with 5 bases between. The germline V gene encodes CDR1 MGHRA and CDR2 YSYEKL. The CDR3 length is 15 residues. CDR3 DNA: TGCGCCAGCAGCCAACTTCGCTCCTATAATTCACCCCTCCACTTT. Protein: CASSQLRSYNSPLHF.

This clonotype appeared many times. This chain joins TRBV5-1 and TRBJ1-4, with a weak D call TRBD1 (5 bases). V gave up 2 bases and J gave up 7 bases, with 15 bases separating them. Germline-derived CDR1 and CDR2 are SGHRS and YFSETQ. The CDR3 has 15 residues. CDR3 sequence (DNA): TGCGCCAGCAGCTTATTGTCAGGGAGCAGTGAAAAACTGTTTTTT. Translating gives CASSLLSGSSEKLFF.

The chain has TRBV7-2 and TRBJ2-7, with TRBD2 matching over 14 bases. The CDR3 sequence is 14 residues long. Losses at the gene ends were 3 bases for V and 6 bases for J; bases not matched to a gene: 1. CDR1 is SGHTA, CDR2 FQGNSA, per germline. CDR3 in DNA: TGTGCCAGCAGCTTGACTAGCGGGGGGGGCGAGCAGTACTTC. Translating it yields CASSLTSGGGEQYF.

This clonotype was recorded a few times. This sequence joins TRBV25-1 and TRBJ2-4; D might be TRBD1 (5 bases). Germline V gives CDR1 MGHDK, CDR2 SYGVNS. Trimming shortened V by 6 bases and J by 6 bases, and 15 bases separated the two germline ends. The CDR3 has 14 amino acids. CDR3 protein: CASRETRRGNIQYF. CDR3 nucleotides: TGTGCCAGCAGGGAGACTCGTAGGGGAAACATTCAGTACTTC.

This clonotype occurred many times. The chain links TRBV5-1 to TRBJ2-3; 12 positions match TRBD2. Germline CDR1 and CDR2: SGHRS and YFSETQ. The CDR3 consists of 16 residues. V lost 3 bases and J lost 2; bases outside the gene matches: 4. The CDR3 DNA is TGCGCCAGCAGCTCTAGCGGGGGGGCCGTCACAGATACGCAGTATTTT. Its translation: CASSSSGGAVTDTQYF.

This clonotype turned up a few times. V usage is TRBV12-3 or TRBV12-4 and J usage is TRBJ1-1; maybe TRBD1 (5 bases). The CDR3 consists of 15 residues. V was cut by 8 bases and J by 0 bases, with 16 bases left in between. DNA for the CDR3: TGTGCCAGCGCCCAGAGGGGCGGCATGAACACTGAAGCTTTCTTT. It encodes CASAQRGGMNTEAFF.

The V gene is TRBV18, the J gene TRBJ2-2; no reliable D call. The CDR3 extends over 15 amino acids. V lost 8 bases and J lost 4, with 17 bases in between. From germline, CDR1 is KGHSH and CDR2 LQKENI. This chain's CDR3 is CASVALASSTGELFF. The DNA for the CDR3 is TGTGCCAGCGTCGCTTTAGCTTCGAGCACCGGGGAGCTGTTTTTT. The whole variable domain, remainder taken from reference TRBV18 and TRBJ2-2, is NAGVMQNPRHLVRRRGQEARLRCSPMKGHSHVYWYRQLPEEGLKFMVYLQKENIIDESGMPKERFSAEFPKEGPSILRIQQVVRGDSAAYFCASVALASSTGELFFGEGSRLTVL.

This clonotype was found a few times. The V call is TRBV5-1, the J call TRBJ1-3; no reliable D call. The V and J ends lost 2 bases and 0 bases respectively, with 6 bases between them. Germline CDR1 reads SGHRS; CDR2 reads YFSETQ. The CDR3 consists of 14 residues. The CDR3 reads CASSFGYSGNTIYF. The CDR3 bases are TGCGCCAGCAGCTTTGGGTACTCTGGAAACACCATATATTTT.

Ten or more counts support this clonotype. The chain has TRBV5-1 and TRBJ1-5; D uncertain. Germline CDR1 is SGHRS and CDR2 is YFSETQ. Trimming removed 4 bases at V and 4 bases at J, with 12 bases between. This CDR3 contains 14 residues. The CDR3 sequence: CASSPGPPNQPQHF. CDR3 bases: TGCGCCAGCAGCCCCGGACCGCCAAATCAGCCCCAGCATTTT.

J is TRBJ1-5 and V is TRBV10-1; D is unclear. Germline V gene sequence: CDR1 WNHNN, CDR2 SYGVQD (reference sequence). Trimming removed 5 bases from V and 1 base from J, with 6 bases in between. The CDR3 runs 13 residues. The CDR3 nucleotides are TGCGCCAGCAGTCGGCGGAGCAATCAGCCCCAGCATTTT. Translation gives CASSRRSNQPQHF.

The sample holds a few counts of this clonotype. The chain uses TRBV15 and TRBJ1-2; a weak D match, TRBD1 (5 bases). V shed 8 bases and J shed 4 bases, with 14 bases lying between them. The CDR3 sequence is 13 residues long. CDR1 and CDR2 (germline): LNHNV, YYDKDF (reference sequence). CDR3 in DNA: TGTGCCACCGGGATCGGGGGGACCTATGGCTACACCTTC. It yields the protein CATGIGGTYGYTF.

This clonotype has just a few counts. This chain links TRBV6-2 or TRBV6-3 with TRBJ2-7; D not certain. Trimming pared 6 bases from V and 4 bases from J, leaving 13 bases between. The CDR3 is 13 amino acids. CDR1 and CDR2 from the germline V gene are MNHEY and SVGEGT. This CDR3 reads CASSAQRIYEQYV. The CDR3 DNA sequence: TGTGCCAGCAGCGCCCAGCGAATTTACGAGCAGTACGTC.

Many counts were recorded for this clonotype. The chain recombines TRBV5-6 with TRBJ1-4; no firm D call. The length of the CDR3 is 14 residues. Germline V lookup: CDR1 SGHDT, CDR2 YYEEEE. V was pared by 0 bases and J by 7 bases, with 10 bases between. In DNA form, the CDR3 reads TGTGCCAGCAGCTTGGACCGGCCCGGTGAAAAACTGTTTTTT. Amino acids: CASSLDRPGEKLFF.

This chain links TRBV28 with TRBJ2-7; the D gene is possibly TRBD2 (6 bases). The V gene lost 3 bases and the J gene lost 2 bases, with 14 bases spanning the gap. Looked up from germline, CDR1 is MDHEN and CDR2 is SYDVKM. This CDR3 is 15 amino acids long. The CDR3 DNA follows: TGTGCCAGCAGTTTGGGCGGGGCCGATCCCTACGAGCAGTACGTC. This encodes CASSLGGADPYEQYV.

This clonotype was observed many times. This chain joins TRBV20-1 and TRBJ1-6; no clear D gene. Germline CDR1 is DFQATT and CDR2 is SNEGSKA (reference sequence). This CDR3 region has 13 residues. The ends were cut back, 5 bases at V and 3 bases at J, with 8 bases in the middle. The DNA for the CDR3 is TGCAGTGCTCGACGGAGCTATAATTCACCCCTCCACTTT. Its translation is CSARRSYNSPLHF.

This clonotype was counted ten times or more. The rearrangement uses TRBV12-3 or TRBV12-4 and TRBJ1-5, with D possibly TRBD1 on 6 matching bases. The germline V and J ends were trimmed by 5 bases and 2 bases, with 16 bases remaining between them. This CDR3 is 16 amino acids long. CDR3 sequence (DNA): TGTGCCAGCAGTCCCCGCGGGGGCCTGGGCAATCAGCCCCAGCATTTT. This gives the protein CASSPRGGLGNQPQHF.

This clonotype showed up just a few times. J is TRBJ1-4 and V is TRBV5-1, with TRBD1 matching 8 bases. Looked up from germline, CDR1 is SGHRS and CDR2 is YFSETQ. J gave up 7 bases and V 3 bases, and 8 bases lay outside the gene matches. CDR3 size: 15 residues. CDR3 DNA sequence: TGCGCCAGCAGCTCCCAGGGGGCCCAGGGTGAAAAACTGTTTTTT. Translating gives CASSSQGAQGEKLFF.

This clonotype was counted at least ten times. The CDR3 is CASRSRLKENIQYF. CDR3 in DNA: TGTGCCAGTCGTAGCCGTTTGAAGGAAAACATTCAGTACTTC. V is TRBV19 and J is TRBJ2-4; D uncertain. This CDR3 is built from 14 residues. Germline values: CDR1 LNHDA, CDR2 SQIVND (reference sequence). V lost 8 bases to trimming and J lost 5 bases, with 16 bases between them.